The TCR beta chain under discussion was sequenced for a study of spatial heterogeneity in lung cancer. At the level of the study: Combinations of a unique TCR and a UMI were tallied in raw reads, and on average each appeared more than ten times.

Time point meaning: blood at routine non-recurrence follow-up after resection. The CDR3 totals 12 residues. CDR1 SNHLY and CDR2 FYNNEI come from the germline V gene. Trimming shortened V by 11 bases and J by 6 bases, and 16 bases separated the two germline ends. All TCR cDNA molecules were individually tagged with a unique molecular identifier. Via MiXCR, TCRdb re-called the 5' RACE reads, giving one row per CDR3 protein. The sample includes 17,000 or so distinct CDR3 sequences, less than 12% of them seen just once. This clonotype was recorded many times. The starting material was PBMCs, obtained at follow-up. The receptor was isolated from a female donor with early-stage non-small cell lung cancer. The V and J genes are TRBV2 and TRBJ1-1, with D maybe TRBD1 (5 bases). The CDR3 sequence is CAGTASGAEAFF. CDR3 coding DNA: TGTGCCGGGACGGCGTCGGGGGCTGAAGCTTTCTTT.